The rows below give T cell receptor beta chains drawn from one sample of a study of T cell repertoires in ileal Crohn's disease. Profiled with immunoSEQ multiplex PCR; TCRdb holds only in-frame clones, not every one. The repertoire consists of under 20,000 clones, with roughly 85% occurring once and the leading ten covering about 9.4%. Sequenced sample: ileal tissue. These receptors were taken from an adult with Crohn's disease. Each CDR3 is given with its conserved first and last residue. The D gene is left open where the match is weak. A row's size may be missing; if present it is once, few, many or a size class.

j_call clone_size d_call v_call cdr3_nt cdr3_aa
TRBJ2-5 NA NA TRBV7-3 TGTGCCAGCAGCCAAGCGGGCCGCGGGGAGACCCAGTACTTC CASSQAGRGETQYF
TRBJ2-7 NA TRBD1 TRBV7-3 TGTGCCAGCAGCTCAGTCCCGGGACAGGACTACGAGCAGTACTTC CASSSVPGQDYEQYF
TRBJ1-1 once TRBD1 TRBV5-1 TGCGCCAGCAGCTACGGGACAGGCAACACTGAAGCTTTCTTT CASSYGTGNTEAFF
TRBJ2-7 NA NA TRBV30 TGTGCCTGGAGTGTAGGGGGGGGCTACGAGCAGTACTTC CAWSVGGGYEQYF
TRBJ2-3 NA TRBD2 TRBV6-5 TGTGCCAGCAGGTGGGGGGGGACGCAGTATTTT CASRWGGTQYF
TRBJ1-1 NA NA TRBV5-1 TGCGCCAGCAGCACCCAGACAGGAGTTAACACTGAAGCTTTCTTT CASSTQTGVNTEAFF
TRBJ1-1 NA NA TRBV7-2 TGTGCCACCAAACCGGGGAGGGAACTGAACACTGAAGCTTTCTTT CATKPGRELNTEAFF
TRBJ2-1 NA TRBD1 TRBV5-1 TGCGCCAGCAGTGAACAGGGGGCGGGCTACAATGAGCAGTTCTTC CASSEQGAGYNEQFF
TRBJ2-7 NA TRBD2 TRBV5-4 TGTGCCAGCAGCCTATCTCGGGGCGGGGGATCCTACGAGCAGTACTTC CASSLSRGGGSYEQYF
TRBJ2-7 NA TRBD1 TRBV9 TGTGCCAGCAGCTTGGGACAGGGGGCGCGGTACGAGCAGTACTTC CASSLGQGARYEQYF
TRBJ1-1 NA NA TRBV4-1 TGCGCCAGCAGGTTCGACCGGACGGACACTGAGGCTTTCTTT CASRFDRTDTEAFF
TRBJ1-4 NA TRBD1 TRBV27 TGTGCCAGCACCGAAAGACAGGGAGCAACTAATGAAAAACTGTTTTTT CASTERQGATNEKLFF
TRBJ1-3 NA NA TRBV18 TGTGCCAGCTCACCACCGGAGATCTCAGGAAACACCATATATTTT CASSPPEISGNTIYF
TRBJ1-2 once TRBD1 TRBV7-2 TGTGCCAGCAGCCCTAGGGGCAGGACAGGGGGCGACTATGGCTACACCTTC CASSPRGRTGGDYGYTF
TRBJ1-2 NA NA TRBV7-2 TGTGCCAGCAGCTTAGGACAGCTCTATGGCTACACCTTC CASSLGQLYGYTF
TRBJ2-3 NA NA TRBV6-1 TGTGCCAGCAGGCAGACCGACGGGATATTTACGCAGTATTTT CASRQTDGIFTQYF
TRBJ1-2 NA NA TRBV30 TGTGCCTGGAGTCAGGGCAGGGACTATGGCTACACCTTC CAWSQGRDYGYTF
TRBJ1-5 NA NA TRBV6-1 TGTGCCAGCAGTGATCGCCCCGCAGGCAATCAGCCCCAGCATTTT CASSDRPAGNQPQHF
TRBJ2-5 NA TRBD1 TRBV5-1 TGCGCCAGCAGCCCCGGGACAGACCAAGAGACCCAGTACTTC CASSPGTDQETQYF
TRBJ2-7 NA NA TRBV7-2 TGTGCCAGCAGCTTATCTGAGGGTTCCGAGCAGTACTTC CASSLSEGSEQYF
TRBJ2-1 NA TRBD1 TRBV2 TGTGCCAGCAAGGACAGGGGGCGCAATGAGCAGTTCTTC CASKDRGRNEQFF
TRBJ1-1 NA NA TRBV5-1 TGCGCCAGCAGCTTAGCTCGGACAGTAATGAACACTGAAGCTTTCTTT CASSLARTVMNTEAFF
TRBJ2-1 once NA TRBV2 TGTGCCAGCAGTGAAACAGTTCTCAATGAGCAGTTCTTC CASSETVLNEQFF
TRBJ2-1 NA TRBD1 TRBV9 TGTGCCAGCAGCCGAAGAGGGGACAGGGGGTCCTACAATGAGCAGTTCTTC CASSRRGDRGSYNEQFF
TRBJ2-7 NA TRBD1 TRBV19 TGTGCCAGTAGTCGGGACAGCTCCTACGAGCAGTACTTC CASSRDSSYEQYF
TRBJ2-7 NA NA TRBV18 TGTGCCAGCTCACAAGGGGGGGGATACTACGAGCAGTACTTC CASSQGGGYYEQYF
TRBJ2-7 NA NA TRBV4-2 TGTGCCAGCAGCCAAGATGATCCGATCGACAGCCCCTACGAGCAGTACTTC CASSQDDPIDSPYEQYF
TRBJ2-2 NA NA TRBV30 TGTGCCTGGAGTCCAGTGACGGGAAGGACCGGGGAGCTGTTTTTT CAWSPVTGRTGELFF
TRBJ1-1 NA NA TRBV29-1 TGCAGCGTTGCCCGCACGGTGGACAGACTCGCTGAAGCTTTCTTT CSVARTVDRLAEAFF
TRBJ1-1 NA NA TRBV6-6 TGTGCCAGCGGGCAAAGGACAAGGAATGAAGCTTTCTTT CASGQRTRNEAFF
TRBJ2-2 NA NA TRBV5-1 TGCGCCAGCAGCTTGGCCTTCGGGGAGCTGTTTTTT CASSLAFGELFF
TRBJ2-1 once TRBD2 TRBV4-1 TGCGCCAGCAGCCAAGTGGGACTAGCGGAGTACAATGAGCAGTTCTTC CASSQVGLAEYNEQFF
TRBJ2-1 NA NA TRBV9 TGTGCCAGCAGCGTAGGAGCCTACAATGAGCAGTTCTTC CASSVGAYNEQFF
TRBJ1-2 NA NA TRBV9 TGTGCCAGCAGCGTAGGGAGGGTCCATTCTAACTATGGCTACACCTTC CASSVGRVHSNYGYTF
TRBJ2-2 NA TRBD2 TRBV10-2 TGCGCCAGCAGCCTGGCGGGGGGGCGGGACGGGGAGCTGTTTTTT CASSLAGGRDGELFF
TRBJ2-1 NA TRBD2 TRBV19 TGTGCCAGTAGTGTGTCAGCGGGGGCGATCTACAATGAGCAGTTCTTC CASSVSAGAIYNEQFF
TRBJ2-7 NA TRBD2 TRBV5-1 TGCGCCAGCAGCTTGTCAACGGCTAGCGGCGGCTCCTACGAGCAGTACTTC CASSLSTASGGSYEQYF
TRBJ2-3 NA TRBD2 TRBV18 TGTGCCAGCTCCCAGGGACTAGTGAAGTCGGATACGCAGTATTTT CASSQGLVKSDTQYF
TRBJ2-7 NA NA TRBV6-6 TGTGCCAGCAGTTACCGAACCTACTACGAGCAGTACTTC CASSYRTYYEQYF
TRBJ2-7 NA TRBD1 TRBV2 TGTGCCAGCAGGCTGGACAGGGGGAGATACGAGCAGTACTTC CASRLDRGRYEQYF
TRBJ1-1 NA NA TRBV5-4 TGTGCCAGCAGCTTGGGAGGTGGGAGGCACACTGAAGCTTTCTTT CASSLGGGRHTEAFF
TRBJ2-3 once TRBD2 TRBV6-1 TGTGCCAGCAGTGCTCCCTTAAGCGGGGGGGCTGTAGATACGCAGTATTTT CASSAPLSGGAVDTQYF
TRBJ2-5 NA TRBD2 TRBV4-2 TGTGCCAGCAGCCGGACTAGCGGGGAAGAGACCCAGTACTTC CASSRTSGEETQYF
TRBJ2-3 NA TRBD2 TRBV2 TGTGCCAGCAACCTAGCGGGGGGGTGGGCAGATACGCAGTATTTT CASNLAGGWADTQYF
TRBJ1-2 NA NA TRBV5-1 TGCGCCAGCAGCTTGATTGGTCTTTCAGGTGGCTACACCTTC CASSLIGLSGGYTF
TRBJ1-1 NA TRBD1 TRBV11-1 TGTGCCAGCAGCTTAGCCCCCTCCGGGACAGGGGGCGAAGCTTTCTTT CASSLAPSGTGGEAFF
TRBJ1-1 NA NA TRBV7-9 TGTGCCAGCAGCTTAGAAAGGCAGGGGTTCCAGGCTTTCTTT CASSLERQGFQAFF
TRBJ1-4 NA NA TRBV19 TGTGCCAGTAGTATAGATGGCCCAGGCCTCGCAACTAATGAAAAACTGTTTTTT CASSIDGPGLATNEKLFF